These 16 T cell receptor beta chains were sequenced from one sample in a study of T cells in Graves' hyperthyroidism and ophthalmopathy. The investigators amplified TCR beta CDR3 regions from RNA transcripts. First-round RT-PCR targeting the TCR CDR3 was performed with the HTBI primer set. In TCRdb, the multiplex PCR reads were re-called with MiXCR into one record per CDR3 protein. The sample has over 200,000 distinct CDR3 sequences, roughly a sixth seen once. Specimen: blood. The receptors derive from a man aged 50-59 years with Graves' hyperthyroidism.

V and J are TRBV20-1 and TRBJ1-5; no clear D. The germline V and J ends were trimmed by 5 bases and 3 bases, with 11 bases remaining between them. This CDR3 contains 13 residues. Germline-derived CDR1 and CDR2 are DFQATT and SNEGSKA (reference sequence). The chain's CDR3 is CSAGALFNQPQHF. The CDR3 region has the DNA TGCAGTGCTGGCGCGCTGTTCAATCAGCCCCAGCATTTT.

This clonotype was counted a few times. The rearrangement uses TRBV6-1 and TRBJ2-5, with a possible D match to TRBD2 (6 bases). CDR3 size: 15 residues. Between the trimmed V and J ends, which lost 8 bases and 2 bases, there was a span of 18 bases. Per germline, CDR1 MNHNS and CDR2 SASEGT. CDR3 in DNA: TGTGCCAGCTTGGTTGGAGGGAGTCTTCAAGAGACCCAGTACTTC. Translated: CASLVGGSLQETQYF.

The chain links TRBV20-1 to TRBJ2-1, with 10 positions matching TRBD2. Germline CDR1 reads DFQATT; CDR2 reads SNEGSKA (reference sequence). V trimming: 2 bases; J trimming: 8 bases; junction bases outside the gene matches: 9. This CDR3 region has 15 residues. The CDR3 reads CSARIASGSGDEQFF. The CDR3 DNA reads as TGCAGTGCTAGAATCGCTAGCGGGAGTGGGGATGAGCAGTTCTTC.

This clonotype occurred a few times. A much larger clone lies one base from this, so it may be a read error. The genes are TRBV18 and TRBJ2-1; TRBD1 is a possible D gene (5 bases). The CDR3 runs 15 residues. Trimming removed 1 base at V and 4 bases at J, with 11 bases between. The germline V gene encodes CDR1 KGHSH and CDR2 LQKENI. CDR3 DNA: TGTGCCAGCTCACCACTAGGGGCAGGGTACAATGAGCAGTTCTTC. Its translation: CASSPLGAGYNEQFF.

The sample holds many counts of this clonotype. The CDR3 coding sequence is TGTGCCAGCAGGGGAAGCTCCTACAATGAGCAGTTCTTC. It translates to CASRGSSYNEQFF. The chain is built from TRBV6-2 or TRBV6-3 and TRBJ2-1; unclear D gene. The CDR3 sequence is 13 residues long. The germline gives CDR1 MNHEY, CDR2 SVGEGT. Between the trimmed V and J ends, which lost 6 bases and 0 bases, there was a span of 6 bases.

In its sample, this clonotype was seen many times. The rearrangement uses TRBV7-2 and TRBJ2-2; D remains ambiguous. The CDR3 is made up of 14 amino acids. Germline-derived CDR1 and CDR2 are SGHTA and FQGNSA. V was pared by 3 bases and J by 4 bases, with 9 bases between. Written as DNA, the CDR3 is TGTGCCAGCAGCTTGGGCCCGGGCACCGGGGAGCTGTTTTTT. Its protein product is CASSLGPGTGELFF.

V gene TRBV28 combines with J gene TRBJ1-2; perhaps TRBD1 as D (6 bases). The CDR3 runs 15 residues. Germline lookup yields CDR1 MDHEN and CDR2 SYDVKM. Deletions cut 6 bases from V and 4 bases from J, with 18 bases between. For the CDR3, the DNA is TGTGCCAGCAGGCCGGGGGGGGCCACTATCTATGGCTACACCTTC. It yields the protein CASRPGGATIYGYTF.

This clonotype came up many times. This rearrangement joins TRBV5-1 to TRBJ1-2, with D hard to call. This CDR3 region has 14 residues. Germline values: CDR1 SGHRS, CDR2 YFSETQ. V lost 0 bases, J lost 6 bases, and 12 bases lay in between. DNA of the CDR3: TGCGCCAGCAGCTTGGAGCAACCACCCGATGGCTACACCTTC. Its protein product is CASSLEQPPDGYTF.

In its sample, this clonotype was seen once. The CDR3 DNA follows: TGTGCCAGCAGTGGGAATGAGCAGTTCTTC. Encoded protein: CASSGNEQFF. The chain recombines TRBV4-2 with TRBJ2-1; D is ambiguous. The CDR3 is made up of 10 amino acids. Trimming removed 6 bases at V and 7 bases at J, with 4 bases between. Germline CDR1 LGHNA, CDR2 YNFKEQ.

This clonotype was detected only a few times. This rearrangement joins TRBV9 to TRBJ1-5, with D perhaps matching TRBD1 (5 bases). The length of the CDR3 is 14 residues. In germline, CDR1 is SGDLS, CDR2 YYNGEE. Trimming took 4 bases from V and 9 from J, leaving 17 bases between them. CDR3 bases: TGTGCCAGCAGCCCTGCGGGGGTAGGTTGGCCCCAGCATTTT. It codes for CASSPAGVGWPQHF.

This clonotype has a handful of counts. The CDR3 sequence is CASSYPDSQYF. The CDR3 DNA follows: TGTGCCAGCAGTTACCCAGACTCACAGTATTTT. The chain uses TRBV6-2 or TRBV6-3 and TRBJ2-3, with unresolved D. This CDR3 is built from 11 residues. Germline V gene sequence: CDR1 MNHEY, CDR2 SVGEGT. Deletions cut 2 bases from V and 12 bases from J, with 9 bases between.

The rearrangement uses TRBV29-1 and TRBJ2-1, with 8 positions matching TRBD2. Germline assignment: CDR1 SQVTM and CDR2 ANQGSEA. With V trimmed by 4 bases and J by 5 bases, 1 base remained unmatched. The CDR3 runs to 12 residues. CDR3 in DNA: TGCAGCGTTGCACTAGCGGACAATGAGCAGTTCTTC. Translating gives CSVALADNEQFF.

Only one count was recorded for this clonotype. J is TRBJ2-1 and V is TRBV7-2; weak D call: TRBD1 (6 bases). The assigned J gene may be wrong: the sequence end matches TRBJ2-7 better. The CDR3 extends over 13 amino acids. From germline, CDR1 is SGHTA and CDR2 FQGNSA. CDR3 protein: CASSSTGNNEQYF. The DNA for the CDR3 is TGTGCCAGCAGCTCCACAGGGAACAATGAGCAGTACTTC.

This clonotype was observed many times. This chain links TRBV5-6 with TRBJ1-1, with a weak D call TRBD1 (6 bases). The CDR3 is 16 amino acids. Trimming shortened V by 4 bases and J by 0 bases, and 16 bases separated the two germline ends. Germline V gives CDR1 SGHDT, CDR2 YYEEEE. The CDR3 DNA is TGTGCCAGCAGCCCATTCCCGGACAGCCTGAACACTGAAGCTTTCTTT. It encodes CASSPFPDSLNTEAFF.

This clonotype appeared many times. CDR3 protein: CASSYITSGTSRNEQFF. The CDR3 DNA follows: TGTGCCAGCAGTTACATTACTAGCGGGACTTCGCGCAATGAGCAGTTCTTC. The chain couples TRBV6-2 or TRBV6-3 to TRBJ2-1, with 10 nucleotides matching TRBD2. Germline assignment: CDR1 MNHEY and CDR2 SVGEGT. The length of the CDR3 is 17 residues. The V segment lost 2 bases and the J segment 6 bases; nucleotides outside the gene matches: 10.

This clonotype was seen a handful of times. The chain carries TRBV28 and TRBJ1-6, with 9 bases identical to TRBD1. CDR1 is MDHEN and CDR2 is SYDVKM in the germline V gene. This CDR3 has 15 residues. J was trimmed by 4 bases and V by 2 bases; bases with no gene match: 0. CDR3 coding DNA: TGTGCCAGCAGTTTAGGGACAGGGTATAATTCACCCCTCCACTTT. Protein sequence: CASSLGTGYNSPLHF.